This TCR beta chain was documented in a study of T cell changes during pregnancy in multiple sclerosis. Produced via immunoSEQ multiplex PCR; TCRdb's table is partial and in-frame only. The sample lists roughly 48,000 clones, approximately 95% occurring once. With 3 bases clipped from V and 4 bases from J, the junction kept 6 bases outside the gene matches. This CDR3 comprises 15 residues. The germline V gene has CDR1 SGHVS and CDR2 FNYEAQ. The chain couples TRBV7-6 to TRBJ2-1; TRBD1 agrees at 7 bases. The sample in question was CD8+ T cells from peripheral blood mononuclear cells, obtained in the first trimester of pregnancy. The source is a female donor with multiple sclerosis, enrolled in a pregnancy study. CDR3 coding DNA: TGTGCCAGCAGCTTGAGACAGGGAAATTACAATGAGCAGTTCTTC. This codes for CASSLRQGNYNEQFF.